This T cell receptor beta chain was observed in a study of cytomegalovirus exposure and HLA in healthy donors. With 60 Vbeta and 13 Jbeta primers, the PCR was carried out. TCRdb's copy holds only in-frame clones and misses some; the assay was immunoSEQ multiplex PCR. The table records over 200,000 clones, 75% to 80% of them present only once. Comments on this clone: Its antigen remains unknown.

Germline loops: CDR1 SGHTA, CDR2 FQGNSA. The CDR3 totals 15 residues. V shed 5 bases and J shed 2 bases, with 14 bases lying between them. Everyone who donated was a healthy bone marrow donor. Study-level points and caveats: Researchers reported that a few CMV-associated chains were confirmed in vitro as CMV antigen-specific. Cytomegalovirus status, reportedly, was diagnosed with high specificity and sensitivity by the classifier. Rare TCR sequences predominated, though certain public TCRs were found in many donors.

J is TRBJ2-3 and V is TRBV7-2, with no clear D. The source material was PBMCs. This clonotype originated in a male donor in good health and CMV-seronegative. The CDR3 nucleotides read TGTGCCAGCAGCCTAAACCCTATCCCCACAGATACGCAGTATTTT. Its protein product is CASSLNPIPTDTQYF.